These 10 T cell receptor beta chains share one sample of origin, sequenced in a study of post-analysis software for immune sequencing data. Antigens for these TCRs are unknown. Unique molecular identifiers were built into the TCR beta cDNA libraries. MiXCR was run by TCRdb on the PCR reads, yielding one entry per CDR3 protein. The table includes roughly 580,000 distinct CDR3 sequences, 44% detected once. Study-wide results and caveats: In patients, TRBV5-6, TRBV5-1 and TRBV20-1 belonged to five TRBV segments found more frequently than in controls.

Sequencing was performed on blood. The source of these receptors is a girl between 5 and 17 years old with multiple sclerosis.

The chain couples TRBV20-1 to TRBJ1-2, with 7 positions matching TRBD1. The V gene end was trimmed by 6 bases and the J gene end by 7 bases; junction bases not matched to a gene: 8. CDR1 and CDR2 (germline): DFQATT, SNEGSKA (reference sequence). The CDR3 spans 12 residues. The CDR3 region has the DNA TGCAGTGCGTCCACAGGGGTTTTTGGCTACACCTTC. Residues: CSASTGVFGYTF.

The chain couples TRBV28 to TRBJ1-1; no firm D call. Germline assignment: CDR1 MDHEN and CDR2 SYDVKM. The CDR3 extends over 15 amino acids. V lost 6 bases to trimming and J lost 0 bases, with 14 bases between them. The CDR3 is CASSPQMTLNTEAFF. In nucleotides, the CDR3 is TGTGCCAGCAGCCCCCAAATGACCCTGAACACTGAAGCTTTCTTT. Full variable domain (remainder filled in from reference TRBV28 and TRBJ1-1): DVKVTQSSRYLVKRTGEKVFLECVQDMDHENMFWYRQDPGLGLRLIYFSYDVKMKEKGDIPEGYSVSREKKERFSLILESASTNQTSMYLCASSPQMTLNTEAFFGQGTRLTVV.

This clonotype was picked up a small number of times. The CDR3 here is CSAITGLTSYEQYF. CDR3 in DNA: TGCAGTGCCATCACAGGTTTGACCTCCTACGAGCAGTACTTC. The J gene is TRBJ2-7, the V gene TRBV20-1, with D possibly matching TRBD1 (5 bases). CDR3 length: 14 residues. Germline V gives CDR1 DFQATT, CDR2 SNEGSKA (reference sequence). The V gene lost 6 bases and the J gene lost 0 bases, with 15 bases spanning the gap.

V and J are TRBV27 and TRBJ2-1; D unresolved. The CDR3 spans 12 residues. In germline, CDR1 is MNHEY, CDR2 SMNVEV (reference sequence). The V gene lost 8 bases and the J gene lost 13 bases, with 18 bases spanning the gap. CDR3 amino acids: CASRRGTHHQFF. The CDR3 coding sequence is TGTGCCAGCCGGCGAGGAACCCACCACCAGTTCTTC.

The chain joins TRBV12-3 or TRBV12-4 to TRBJ2-1, with 9 bases fitting TRBD1. Germline trimming cut 3 bases from V and 8 bases from J; bases unmatched to any gene: 8. CDR3 length: 15 amino acids. The CDR3 protein is CASSLYRGRQDEQFF. CDR3 DNA: TGTGCCAGCAGTTTGTACAGGGGGCGCCAAGATGAGCAGTTCTTC.

The J gene is TRBJ1-5, the V gene TRBV4-1, with a weak D call TRBD1 (6 bases). CDR3 length: 14 amino acids. CDR1 is MGHRA and CDR2 is YSYEKL in the germline V gene. Trimming took off 1 base at V and 7 bases at J, with 11 bases between the two ends. CDR3 bases: TGCGCCAGCAGCCAAGGGGCAGGGGACCAGCCCCAGCATTTT. It encodes CASSQGAGDQPQHF.

The V call is TRBV20-1, the J call TRBJ2-3; TRBD1 matches at 9 bases. V was clipped by 3 bases and J by 3 bases; unmatched bases: 10. Germline loops: CDR1 DFQATT, CDR2 SNEGSKA (reference sequence). The CDR3 consists of 16 residues. In DNA form, the CDR3 reads TGCAGTGCTAGTCCCCGACAGGGGGGGATTACAGATACGCAGTATTTT. Translated: CSASPRQGGITDTQYF.

This sequence joins TRBV20-1 and TRBJ1-2; tentative D call: TRBD1 (6 bases). The V gene lost 6 bases and the J gene lost 5 bases, with 13 bases spanning the gap. This CDR3 has 12 residues. Per germline, CDR1 DFQATT and CDR2 SNEGSKA (reference sequence). CDR3 region: CSARQASYGYTF. CDR3 DNA sequence: TGCAGTGCCCGACAGGCCTCATATGGCTACACCTTC.

The chain uses TRBV12-3 or TRBV12-4 and TRBJ1-2, with 11 bases fitting TRBD1. The CDR3 is 16 amino acids. V was clipped by 4 bases and J by 1 base; unmatched bases: 5. CDR3 bases: TGTGCCAGCAGTTCCAGGGGGACAGGGGGTAACTATGGCTACACCTTC. This gives the protein CASSSRGTGGNYGYTF.

The rearrangement joins TRBV20-1 to TRBJ1-2; D possibly corresponds to TRBD1 (6 bases). The CDR3 consists of 13 residues. CDR1 and CDR2 from the germline V gene are DFQATT and SNEGSKA (reference sequence). V lost 3 bases to trimming and J lost 5 bases, with 13 bases between them. Here the CDR3 reads CSASVGRGYGYTF. The DNA of the CDR3 is TGCAGTGCTAGCGTGGGCAGGGGATATGGCTACACCTTC.